This T cell receptor (beta chain) was recovered during a study of CD8 T cells in ankylosing spondylitis. From the 5' RACE reads, TCRdb called clonotypes with MiXCR, one entry per CDR3 protein. The sample records about 250,000 distinct CDR3 sequences, 7% to 10% being singletons. The germline V gene has CDR1 MNHNS and CDR2 SASEGT. The CDR3 spans 16 residues. With 7 bases removed from V and 4 bases from J, the gap between germline ends came to 22 bases. This clonotype has ten or more counts. Its antigen remains unidentified. Study-wide findings and caveats: Seven or eight highly homologous variants formed a TCR beta motif that appeared characteristic of ankylosing spondylitis blood.

This TCR was sampled from a female donor with ankylosing spondylitis or in good health (not recorded which). This chain uses TRBV6-1 with TRBJ1-2; D not resolved. The specimen was blood, either unsorted or a sorted T cell fraction (not recorded which). The CDR3 DNA reads as TGTGCCAGCAACCTATTAGCAGAAGAAAGTTTCTATGGCTACACCTTC. Encoded protein: CASNLLAEESFYGYTF.